The 6 T cell receptor beta chains below were found in one sample sequenced in a study of cytomegalovirus exposure and HLA in healthy donors. PCR involved 60 Vbeta and 13 Jbeta primers. Here immunoSEQ multiplex PCR was the method, and the copy in TCRdb shows in-frame clones only, minus some. There are some 130,000 clones in the sample; 60% to 80% occur only once, and approximately 1% lies in the top ten. Sequencing was performed on PBMCs. Receptor source: a young man in good health and CMV-seronegative.

The chain employs TRBV7-2 and TRBJ2-1; 9 bases are shared with TRBD1. This CDR3 comprises 15 residues. Germline V gene data show CDR1 as SGHTA and CDR2 as FQGNSA. J lost 6 bases, V lost 2 bases, and 5 bases had no gene match. The CDR3 DNA sequence: TGTGCCAGCAGCTTACGGACAGGGGCCTTCAATGAGCAGTTCTTC. Residues: CASSLRTGAFNEQFF. Combining the CDR3 with reference TRBV7-2 and TRBJ2-1 gives the whole variable domain GAGVSQSPSNKVTEKGKDVELRCDPISGHTALYWYRQSLGQGLEFLIYFQGNSAPDKSGLPSDRFSAERTGGSVSTLTIQRTQQEDSAVYLCASSLRTGAFNEQFFGPGTRLTVL.

V usage is TRBV5-6 and J usage is TRBJ1-1; 7 nucleotides match TRBD1. The CDR3 sequence is 14 residues long. Germline assignment: CDR1 SGHDT and CDR2 YYEEEE. The junction had 3 bases not matched to a gene; V was cut back by 2 bases and J by 2 bases. For the CDR3, the DNA is TGTGCCAGCAGCTTAGGGACAGTAAACACTGAAGCTTTCTTT. Protein product: CASSLGTVNTEAFF.

J is TRBJ2-3 and V is TRBV13; tentatively, D is TRBD1 (6 bases). V was trimmed by 0 bases and J by 3 bases, leaving 10 bases between them. The germline V gene encodes CDR1 PRHDT and CDR2 FYEKMQ (reference sequence). The CDR3 contains 15 residues. For the CDR3, the DNA is TGTGCCAGCAGCTTAGGGACAGGAGAAACAGATACGCAGTATTTT. Its protein product is CASSLGTGETDTQYF.

CDR3 sequence: CASSLAGGNPGANVLTF. CDR3 bases: TGTGCCAGCAGCTTAGCGGGAGGGAACCCGGGGGCCAACGTCCTGACTTTC. V and J are TRBV7-2 and TRBJ2-6; TRBD2 aligns across 7 bases. V dropped 0 bases and J dropped 4; count of bases not matched to a gene: 6. Germline values: CDR1 SGHTA, CDR2 FQGNSA. This CDR3 is 17 amino acids long.

The gene calls are TRBV28 and TRBJ1-6, with D possibly TRBD1 on 6 matching bases. The germline gives CDR1 MDHEN, CDR2 SYDVKM. The CDR3 spans 13 residues. Between the trimmed V and J ends, which lost 6 bases and 10 bases, there was a span of 13 bases. CDR3 sequence (DNA): TGTGCCAGCAGCCGTCAACAGGGCTCACCCCTCCACTTT. It codes for CASSRQQGSPLHF.

The rearrangement uses TRBV4-2 and TRBJ1-6; 7 bases are a match to TRBD1. Germline assignment: CDR1 LGHNA and CDR2 YNFKEQ. Unmatched junction bases numbered 7, after V lost 3 bases and J lost 5 bases. This CDR3 is built from 16 residues. Written as DNA, the CDR3 is TGTGCCAGCAGCCATGAATGGGGACAGAATAATTCACCCCTCCACTTT. Amino acids: CASSHEWGQNNSPLHF.